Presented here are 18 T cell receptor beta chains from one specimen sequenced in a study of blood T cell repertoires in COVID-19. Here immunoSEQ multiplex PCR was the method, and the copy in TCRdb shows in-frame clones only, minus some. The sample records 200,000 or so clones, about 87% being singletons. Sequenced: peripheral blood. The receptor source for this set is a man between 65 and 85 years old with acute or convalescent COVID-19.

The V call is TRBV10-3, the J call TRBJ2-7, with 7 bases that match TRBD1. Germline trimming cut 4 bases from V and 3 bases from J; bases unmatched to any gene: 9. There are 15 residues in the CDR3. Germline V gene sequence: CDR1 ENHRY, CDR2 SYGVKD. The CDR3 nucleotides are TGTGCCATCAGTGGCACAGGGGAAAGTCTCTACGAGCAGTACTTC. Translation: CAISGTGESLYEQYF.

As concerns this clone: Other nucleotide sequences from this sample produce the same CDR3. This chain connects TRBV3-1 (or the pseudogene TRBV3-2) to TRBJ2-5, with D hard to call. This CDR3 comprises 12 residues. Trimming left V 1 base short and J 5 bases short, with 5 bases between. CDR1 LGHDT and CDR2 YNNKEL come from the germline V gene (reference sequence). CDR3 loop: CASSQVQETQYF. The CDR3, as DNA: TGTGCCAGCAGCCAAGTGCAGGAGACCCAGTACTTC.

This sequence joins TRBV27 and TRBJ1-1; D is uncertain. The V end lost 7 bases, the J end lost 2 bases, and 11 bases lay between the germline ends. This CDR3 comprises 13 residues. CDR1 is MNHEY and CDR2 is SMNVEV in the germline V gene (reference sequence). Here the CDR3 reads CASKYTVNTEAFF. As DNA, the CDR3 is TGTGCCAGCAAGTACACCGTTAACACTGAAGCTTTCTTT.

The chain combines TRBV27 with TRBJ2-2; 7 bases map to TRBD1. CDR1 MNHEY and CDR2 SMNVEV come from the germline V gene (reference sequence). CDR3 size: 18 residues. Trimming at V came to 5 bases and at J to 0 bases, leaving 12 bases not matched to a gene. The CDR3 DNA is TGTGCCAGCAGTCGCGTGGTTGAGGGGGCCGCGAACACCGGGGAGCTGTTTTTT. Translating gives CASSRVVEGAANTGELFF.

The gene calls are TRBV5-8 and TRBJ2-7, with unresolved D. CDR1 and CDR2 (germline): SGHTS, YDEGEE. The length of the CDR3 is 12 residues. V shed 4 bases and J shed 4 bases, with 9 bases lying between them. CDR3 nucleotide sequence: TGTGCCAGCAGCCGGATCAGGTACGAGCAGTACTTC. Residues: CASSRIRYEQYF.

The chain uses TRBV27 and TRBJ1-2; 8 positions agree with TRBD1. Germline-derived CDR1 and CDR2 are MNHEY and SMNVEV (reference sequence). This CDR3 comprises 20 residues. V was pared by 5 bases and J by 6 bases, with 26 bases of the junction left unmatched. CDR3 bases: TGTGCCAGCAGTCAAGCCACCCGGAGCGTAAGCGTTGCGGGACAGGATGGCTACACCTTC. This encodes CASSQATRSVSVAGQDGYTF.

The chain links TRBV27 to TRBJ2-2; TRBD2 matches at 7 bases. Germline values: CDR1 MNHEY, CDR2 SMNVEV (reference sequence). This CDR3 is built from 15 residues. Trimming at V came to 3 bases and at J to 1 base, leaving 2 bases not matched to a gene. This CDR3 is CASSFGTMNTGELFF. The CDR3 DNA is TGTGCCAGCAGTTTTGGGACTATGAACACCGGGGAGCTGTTTTTT.

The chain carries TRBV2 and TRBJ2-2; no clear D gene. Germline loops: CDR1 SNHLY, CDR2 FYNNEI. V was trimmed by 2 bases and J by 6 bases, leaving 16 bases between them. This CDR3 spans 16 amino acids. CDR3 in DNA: TGTGCCAGCAGTGAACGCAGCATCAGGTCCGCCGGGGAGCTGTTTTTT. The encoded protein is CASSERSIRSAGELFF.

This CDR3 is CASSLDGGSDQPQHF. The CDR3 DNA reads TGCGCCAGCAGCCTGGACGGCGGGAGTGATCAGCCCCAGCATTTT. The gene calls are TRBV5-1 and TRBJ1-5; D call uncertain. CDR1 is SGHRS and CDR2 is YFSETQ in the germline V gene. This CDR3 comprises 15 residues. Trimming removed 4 bases at V and 5 bases at J, with 16 bases between.

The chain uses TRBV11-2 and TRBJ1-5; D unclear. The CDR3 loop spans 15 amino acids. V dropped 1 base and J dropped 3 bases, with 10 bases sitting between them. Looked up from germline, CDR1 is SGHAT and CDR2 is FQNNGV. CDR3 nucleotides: TGTGCCAGCAGCTTAGCCTCGGGTAACAATCAGCCCCAGCATTTT. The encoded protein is CASSLASGNNQPQHF.

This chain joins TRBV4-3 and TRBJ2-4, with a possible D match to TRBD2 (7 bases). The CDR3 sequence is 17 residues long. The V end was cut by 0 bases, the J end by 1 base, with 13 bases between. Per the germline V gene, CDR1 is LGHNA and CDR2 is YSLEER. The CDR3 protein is CASSQDYGGLAKNIQYF. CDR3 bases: TGCGCCAGCAGCCAAGATTACGGGGGGCTTGCCAAAAACATTCAGTACTTC.

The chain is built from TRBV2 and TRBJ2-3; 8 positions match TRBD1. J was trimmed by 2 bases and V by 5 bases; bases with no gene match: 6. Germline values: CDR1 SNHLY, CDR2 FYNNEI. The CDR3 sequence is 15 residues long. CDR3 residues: CASSNDRGNTDTQYF. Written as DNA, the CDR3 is TGTGCCAGCAGTAATGACAGGGGAAACACAGATACGCAGTATTTT.

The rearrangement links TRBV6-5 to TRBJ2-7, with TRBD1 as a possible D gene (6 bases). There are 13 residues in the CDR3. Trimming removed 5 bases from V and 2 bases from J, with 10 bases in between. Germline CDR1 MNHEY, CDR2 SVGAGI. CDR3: CASSNRVPYEQYF. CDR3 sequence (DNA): TGTGCCAGCAGTAACAGGGTACCCTACGAGCAGTACTTC.

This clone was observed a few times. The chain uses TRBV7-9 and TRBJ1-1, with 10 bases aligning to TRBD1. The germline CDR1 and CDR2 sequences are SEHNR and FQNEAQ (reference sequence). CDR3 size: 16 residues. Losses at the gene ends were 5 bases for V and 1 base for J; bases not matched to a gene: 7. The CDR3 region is CASSTPDRGPNTEAFF. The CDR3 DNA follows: TGTGCCAGCAGCACGCCTGACAGGGGGCCGAACACTGAAGCTTTCTTT.

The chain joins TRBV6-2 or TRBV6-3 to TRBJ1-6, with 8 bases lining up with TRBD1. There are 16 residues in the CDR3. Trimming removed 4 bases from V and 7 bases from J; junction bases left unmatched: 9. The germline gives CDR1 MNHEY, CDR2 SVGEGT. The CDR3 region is CASSFNQGAGNSPLHF. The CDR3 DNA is TGTGCCAGCAGTTTCAATCAGGGGGCCGGCAATTCACCCCTCCACTTT.

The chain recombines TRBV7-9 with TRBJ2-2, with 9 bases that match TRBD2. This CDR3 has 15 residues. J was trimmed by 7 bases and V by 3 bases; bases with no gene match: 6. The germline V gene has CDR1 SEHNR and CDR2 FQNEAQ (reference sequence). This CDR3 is CASSFRLAGIGELFF. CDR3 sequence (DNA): TGTGCCAGCAGCTTTAGGCTAGCGGGAATCGGGGAGCTGTTTTTT.

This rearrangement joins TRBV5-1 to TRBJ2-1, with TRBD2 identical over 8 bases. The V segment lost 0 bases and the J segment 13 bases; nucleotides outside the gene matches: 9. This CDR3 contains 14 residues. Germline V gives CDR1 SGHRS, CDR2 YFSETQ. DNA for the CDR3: TGCGCCAGCAGCTTGGGGTCTGGAGCGGGAGACCAGTTCTTC. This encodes CASSLGSGAGDQFF.

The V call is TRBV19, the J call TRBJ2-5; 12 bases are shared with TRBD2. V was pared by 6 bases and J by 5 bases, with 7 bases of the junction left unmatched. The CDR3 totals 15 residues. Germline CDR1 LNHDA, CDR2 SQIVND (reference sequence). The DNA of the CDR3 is TGTGCCAGTAGCGGACTAGCGGGGTCTCTCGAGACCCAGTACTTC. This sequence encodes CASSGLAGSLETQYF.